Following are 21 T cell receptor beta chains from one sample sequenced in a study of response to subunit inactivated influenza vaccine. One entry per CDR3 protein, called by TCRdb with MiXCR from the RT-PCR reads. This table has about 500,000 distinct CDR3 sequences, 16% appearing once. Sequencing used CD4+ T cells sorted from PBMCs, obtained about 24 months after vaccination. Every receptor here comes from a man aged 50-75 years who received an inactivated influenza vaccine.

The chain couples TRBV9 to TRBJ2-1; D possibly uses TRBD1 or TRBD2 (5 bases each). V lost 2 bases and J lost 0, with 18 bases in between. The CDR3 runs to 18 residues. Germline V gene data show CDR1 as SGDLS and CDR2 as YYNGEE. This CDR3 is CASSVPVRGPSSYNEQFF. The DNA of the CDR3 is TGTGCCAGCAGCGTGCCCGTACGGGGACCTAGCTCCTACAATGAGCAGTTCTTC.

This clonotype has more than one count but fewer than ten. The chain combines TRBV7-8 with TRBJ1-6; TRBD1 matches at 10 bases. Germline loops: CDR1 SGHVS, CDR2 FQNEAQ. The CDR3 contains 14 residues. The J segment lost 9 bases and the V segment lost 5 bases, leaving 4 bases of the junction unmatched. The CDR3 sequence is CASSAGQGRSPLHF. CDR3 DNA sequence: TGTGCCAGCAGCGCGGGACAGGGGCGTTCACCCCTCCACTTT.

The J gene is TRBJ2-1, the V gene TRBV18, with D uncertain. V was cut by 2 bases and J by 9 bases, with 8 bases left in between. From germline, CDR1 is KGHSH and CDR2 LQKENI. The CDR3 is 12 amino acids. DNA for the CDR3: TGTGCCAGCTCACCATCCTCTTCTGAGCAGTTCTTC. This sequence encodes CASSPSSSEQFF.

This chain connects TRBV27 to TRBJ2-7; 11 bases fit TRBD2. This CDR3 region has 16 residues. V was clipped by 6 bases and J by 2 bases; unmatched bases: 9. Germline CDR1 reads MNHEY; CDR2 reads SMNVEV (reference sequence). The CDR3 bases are TGTGCCAGCAGACTACTGACTAGCGGGAAAACCTACGAGCAGTACTTC. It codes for CASRLLTSGKTYEQYF.

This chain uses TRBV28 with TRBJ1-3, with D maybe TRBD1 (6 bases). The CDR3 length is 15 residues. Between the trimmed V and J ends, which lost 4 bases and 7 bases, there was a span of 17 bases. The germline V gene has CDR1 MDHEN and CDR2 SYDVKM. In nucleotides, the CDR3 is TGTGCCAGCAGTTCCCTGGGCAGGGGACCGAACACCATATATTTT. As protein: CASSSLGRGPNTIYF.

DNA for the CDR3: TGTGCCAGCAGTTTAAGGCACCTCAGGGAGGATGGCTACACCTTC. Its protein is CASSLRHLREDGYTF. This chain uses TRBV12-3 or TRBV12-4 with TRBJ1-2; possibly TRBD1 for D (5 bases). This CDR3 comprises 15 residues. V lost 2 bases to trimming and J lost 6 bases, with 16 bases between them.

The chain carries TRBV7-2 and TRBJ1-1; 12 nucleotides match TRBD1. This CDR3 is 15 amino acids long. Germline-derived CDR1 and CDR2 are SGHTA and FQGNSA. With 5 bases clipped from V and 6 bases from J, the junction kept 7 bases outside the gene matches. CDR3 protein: CASSIGTGGRSEAFF. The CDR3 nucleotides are TGTGCCAGCAGCATCGGGACAGGGGGCAGGTCTGAAGCTTTCTTT. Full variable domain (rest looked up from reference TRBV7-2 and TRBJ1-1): GAGVSQSPSNKVTEKGKDVELRCDPISGHTALYWYRQSLGQGLEFLIYFQGNSAPDKSGLPSDRFSAERTGGSVSTLTIQRTQQEDSAVYLCASSIGTGGRSEAFFGQGTRLTVV.

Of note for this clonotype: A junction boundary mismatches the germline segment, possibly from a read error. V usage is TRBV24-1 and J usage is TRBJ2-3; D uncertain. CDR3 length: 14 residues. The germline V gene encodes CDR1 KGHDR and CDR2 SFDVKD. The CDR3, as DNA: TGTGCCACCAGTGATCCAGGTAGCACAGATACGCAGTATTTC. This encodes CATSDPGSTDTQYF.

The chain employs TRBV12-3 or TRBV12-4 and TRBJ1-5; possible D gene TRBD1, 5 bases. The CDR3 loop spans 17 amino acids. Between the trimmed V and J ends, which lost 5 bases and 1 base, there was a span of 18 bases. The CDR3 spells CASSLSAGVSSNQPQHF. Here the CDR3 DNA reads TGTGCCAGCAGTCTCAGTGCGGGGGTATCGAGCAATCAGCCCCAGCATTTT.

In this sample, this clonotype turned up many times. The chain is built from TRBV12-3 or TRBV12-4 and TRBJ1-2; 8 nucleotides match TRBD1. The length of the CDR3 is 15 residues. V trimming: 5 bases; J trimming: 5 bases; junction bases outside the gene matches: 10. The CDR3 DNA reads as TGTGCCAGCAGTGCCTGGGGACAGGAAGATTATGGCTACACCTTC. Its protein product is CASSAWGQEDYGYTF.

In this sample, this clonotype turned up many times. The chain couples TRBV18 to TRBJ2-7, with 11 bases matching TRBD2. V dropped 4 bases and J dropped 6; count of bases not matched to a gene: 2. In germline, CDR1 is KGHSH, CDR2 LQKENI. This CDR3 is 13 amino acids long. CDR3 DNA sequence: TGTGCCAGCTCACTTGGGACTAGCGGCGAGCAGTACTTC. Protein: CASSLGTSGEQYF.

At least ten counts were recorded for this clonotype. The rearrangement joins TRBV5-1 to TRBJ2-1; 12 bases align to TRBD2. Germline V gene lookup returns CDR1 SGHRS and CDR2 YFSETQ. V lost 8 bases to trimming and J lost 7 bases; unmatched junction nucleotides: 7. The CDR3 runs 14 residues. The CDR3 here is CASSTSGRGNEQFF. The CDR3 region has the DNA TGCGCCAGTTCGACTAGCGGGAGAGGTAATGAGCAGTTCTTC.

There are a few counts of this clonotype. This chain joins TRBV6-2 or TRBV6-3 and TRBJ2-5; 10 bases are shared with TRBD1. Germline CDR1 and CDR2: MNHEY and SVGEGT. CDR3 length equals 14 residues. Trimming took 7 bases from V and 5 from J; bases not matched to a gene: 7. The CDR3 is CASIRQGAWETQYF. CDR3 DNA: TGTGCCAGCATCAGACAGGGGGCTTGGGAGACCCAGTACTTC.

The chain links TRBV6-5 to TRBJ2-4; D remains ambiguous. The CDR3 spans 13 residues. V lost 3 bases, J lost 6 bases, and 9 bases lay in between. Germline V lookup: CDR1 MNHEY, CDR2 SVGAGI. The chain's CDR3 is CASSYEVGNIQYF. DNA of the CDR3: TGTGCCAGCAGTTATGAGGTCGGAAACATTCAGTACTTC.

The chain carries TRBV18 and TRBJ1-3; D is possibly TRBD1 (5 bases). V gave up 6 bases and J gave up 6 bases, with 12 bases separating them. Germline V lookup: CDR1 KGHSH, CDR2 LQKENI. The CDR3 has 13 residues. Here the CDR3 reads CASSIGAENTIYF. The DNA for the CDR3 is TGTGCCAGCTCGATTGGGGCAGAAAACACCATATATTTT. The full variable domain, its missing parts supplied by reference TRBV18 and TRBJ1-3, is NAGVMQNPRHLVRRRGQEARLRCSPMKGHSHVYWYRQLPEEGLKFMVYLQKENIIDESGMPKERFSAEFPKEGPSILRIQQVVRGDSAAYFCASSIGAENTIYFGEGSWLTVV.

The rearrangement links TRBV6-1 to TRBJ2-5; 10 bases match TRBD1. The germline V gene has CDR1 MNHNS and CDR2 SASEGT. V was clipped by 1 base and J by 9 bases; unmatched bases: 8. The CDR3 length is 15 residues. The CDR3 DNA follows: TGTGCCAGCAGTGAAGACAGGACAGGGGGAATAGCCCAGTACTTC. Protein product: CASSEDRTGGIAQYF.

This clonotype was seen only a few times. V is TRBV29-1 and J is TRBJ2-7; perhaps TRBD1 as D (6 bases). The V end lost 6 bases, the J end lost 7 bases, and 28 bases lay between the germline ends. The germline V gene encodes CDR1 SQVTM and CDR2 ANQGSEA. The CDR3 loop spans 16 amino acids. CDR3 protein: CSVRFPGQPRTGEQYF. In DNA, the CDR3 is TGCAGCGTCAGATTCCCGGGACAACCAAGAACAGGGGAGCAGTACTTC.

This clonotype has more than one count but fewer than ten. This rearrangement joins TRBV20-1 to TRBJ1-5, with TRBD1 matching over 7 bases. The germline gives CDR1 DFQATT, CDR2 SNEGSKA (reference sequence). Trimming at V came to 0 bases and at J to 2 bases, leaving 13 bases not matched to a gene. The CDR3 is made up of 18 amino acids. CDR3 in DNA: TGCAGTGCTAGAGATAGCCAGGGGGTAGGAAATGGCAATCAGCCCCAGCATTTT. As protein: CSARDSQGVGNGNQPQHF.

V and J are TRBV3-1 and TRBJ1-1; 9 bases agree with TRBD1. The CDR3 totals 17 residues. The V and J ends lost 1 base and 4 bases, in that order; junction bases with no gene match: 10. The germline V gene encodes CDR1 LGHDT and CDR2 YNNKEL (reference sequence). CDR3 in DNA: TGTGCCAGCAGCCAAGTCCCGGGACAGGGAAGGACCACTGAAGCTTTCTTT. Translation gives CASSQVPGQGRTTEAFF. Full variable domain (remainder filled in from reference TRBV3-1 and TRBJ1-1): DTAVSQTPKYLVTQMGNDKSIKCEQNLGHDTMYWYKQDSKKFLKIMFSYNNKELIINETVPNRFSPKSPDKAHLNLHINSLELGDSAVYFCASSQVPGQGRTTEAFFGQGTRLTVV.

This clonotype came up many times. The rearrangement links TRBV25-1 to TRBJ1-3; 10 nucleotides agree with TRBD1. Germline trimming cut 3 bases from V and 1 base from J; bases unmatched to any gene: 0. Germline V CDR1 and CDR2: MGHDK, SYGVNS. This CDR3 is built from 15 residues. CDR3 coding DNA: TGTGCCAGCAGTGAGGGACAGGGGTCTGGAAACACCATATATTTT. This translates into CASSEGQGSGNTIYF.

The CDR3 here is CATSRDGPSVEQYF. In DNA, the CDR3 is TGTGCCACCAGCAGAGATGGGCCTTCAGTCGAGCAGTACTTC. V gene TRBV15 combines with J gene TRBJ2-7; no definite D call. The CDR3 runs to 14 residues. V dropped 0 bases and J dropped 6 bases, with 12 bases sitting between them. Germline lookup yields CDR1 LNHNV and CDR2 YYDKDF (reference sequence).